The following is a TCR beta chain sequence with its context. Its antigen is not identified. CDR3 length: 14 amino acids. The germline V gene has CDR1 MNHNY and CDR2 SVGAGI (reference sequence). The V and J ends lost 5 bases and 3 bases respectively, with 12 bases between them. This entry is derived from a study of somatic mutations in cytotoxic T cells in rheumatoid arthritis. Study context: Flow sorting at nearly 100% purity was applied to some V beta antibody-stained T-cell populations, which included V beta1+ cells sequenced for TCRB.

Measured with immunoSEQ multiplex PCR; TCRdb has only the in-frame clones, and not every one. This table holds some 21,000 clones, more than 80% found once. Study-wide findings and caveats: Antigens bound by the expanded CD8+ clones were not identified.

The TCR comes from an adult with rheumatoid arthritis. The rearrangement links TRBV6-6 to TRBJ2-3, with a weak D call TRBD1 (5 bases). The sequenced material came from CD8+ T cells sorted from blood. The CDR3 DNA follows: TGTGCCAGCAGTAACCAACAGGTAACAGATACGCAGTATTTT. Its protein product is CASSNQQVTDTQYF.